This T cell receptor (beta chain) was found in a study of blood T cell repertoires in COVID-19. Looking at the study overall: From the United States, Italy and Spain came samples of acute and convalescent COVID-19. In each case, the material was cDNA or gDNA derived from T cells, B-cell-depleted T cells, or PBMCs.

Trimming removed 4 bases from V and 4 bases from J; junction bases left unmatched: 12. The germline V gene has CDR1 MGHRA and CDR2 YSYEKL. The CDR3 runs 17 residues. In the original workflow: Reference gene primers were amplified, and this amplification served to estimate nucleated cell counts. Libraries were prepared by immunoSEQ multiplex PCR; TCRdb keeps only in-frame clonotypes and omits some of them. That table is the source of V, J and clone size, and D and trimming were worked out from the DNA. The sample carries more than 70,000 clones, around 79% recorded once. The chain combines TRBV4-1 with TRBJ2-7, with TRBD2 identical over 11 bases. The sequence was obtained from a human donor in a cohort sampled during active COVID-19. Sequences were obtained from peripheral blood. CDR3: CASSPSPGLAAPYEQYF. DNA of the CDR3: TGCGCCAGCAGCCCGTCACCGGGACTAGCGGCTCCTTACGAGCAGTACTTC.